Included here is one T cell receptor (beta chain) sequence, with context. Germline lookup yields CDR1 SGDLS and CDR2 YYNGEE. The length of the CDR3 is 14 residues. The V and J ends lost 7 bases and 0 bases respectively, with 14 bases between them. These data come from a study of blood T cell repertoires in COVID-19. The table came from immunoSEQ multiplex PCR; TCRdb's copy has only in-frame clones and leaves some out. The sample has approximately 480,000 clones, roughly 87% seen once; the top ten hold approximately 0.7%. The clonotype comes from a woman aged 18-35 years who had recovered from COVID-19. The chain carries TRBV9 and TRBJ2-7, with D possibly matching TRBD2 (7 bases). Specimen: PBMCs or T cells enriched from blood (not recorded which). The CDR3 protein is CASSKGGTSYEQYF. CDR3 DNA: TGTGCCAGCTCAAAGGGGGGGACCTCCTACGAGCAGTACTTC.